These T cell receptor beta chains were read from a single sample in a study of blood T cell repertoires in COVID-19. The method was immunoSEQ multiplex PCR; TCRdb's version includes in-frame clones alone and lacks a portion of them. Of a few hundred thousand clones listed, roughly 87% were seen once; the top ten hold around 4.6%. The sample was peripheral blood. The source of these receptors is a woman in her forties who had recovered from COVID-19. Both conserved end residues are part of each CDR3. A D gene is named only where the DNA matches it firmly. Clone sizes are given selectively: once, few, many, or a class where the clone is expanded.

cdr3_nt cdr3_aa d_call j_call clone_size v_call cdr3_length
TGTGCCAGTAGTCTACAGGGAGGGTCGAACACCGGGGAGCTGTTTTTT CASSLQGGSNTGELFF - TRBJ2-2 - TRBV19 16
TGCAGCGTGGGGTTCCGGGACAGTTCAGCCTACAATGAGCAGTTCTTC CSVGFRDSSAYNEQFF TRBD1 TRBJ2-1 - TRBV29-1 16
TGTGCCAGCAGCCCCGCTAGTGGGTATAAGACCCAGTACTTC CASSPASGYKTQYF - TRBJ2-5 - TRBV2 14
TGTGCCAGCAGGCCGTATCAATCGGGTGAAAAACTGTTTTTT CASRPYQSGEKLFF - TRBJ1-4 - TRBV28 14
TGTGCCAGGGAACAGGCGGCTAAGACCCAGTACTTC CAREQAAKTQYF - TRBJ2-5 - TRBV5-3 12
TGTGCCAGCAGCCTTGGGACGACTAGGGGCTACACCTTC CASSLGTTRGYTF - TRBJ1-2 - TRBV28 13
TGTGCCAGCTGTAAGGACAGCCTAAACCTCTACGAGCAGTACTTC CASCKDSLNLYEQYF - TRBJ2-7 once TRBV6-5 15
TGTGCCAGCAGCCAAGGAGCCGGGGTCGGAAATCAGCCCCAGCATTTT CASSQGAGVGNQPQHF - TRBJ1-5 - TRBV3-1/TRBV3-2 16
TGTGCCAGCAGCCAAGGCTGGACAGGGGATGGCTACACCTTC CASSQGWTGDGYTF TRBD1 TRBJ1-2 - TRBV3-1/TRBV3-2 14
TGCGCCAGCAGCCAAGTGCTGTCACAGGTCGGAAGCTCCTATAATTCACCCCTCCACTTT CASSQVLSQVGSSYNSPLHF - TRBJ1-6 - TRBV4-3 20
TGTGCCAGCAGCTTGGTTCAAGTGGGCTCCCGGTTACACGAGCAGTACTTC CASSLVQVGSRLHEQYF - TRBJ2-7 - TRBV13 17
TGTGCCAGCAGTTTATCCAGGGAAGCTTTCTTT CASSLSREAFF - TRBJ1-1 - TRBV12-3/TRBV12-4 11
TGTGCCAGCAGCTCGCATGGACAGGGCAATCAGCCCCAGCATTTT CASSSHGQGNQPQHF TRBD1 TRBJ1-5 - TRBV5-6 15
TGTGCCAGCAGCGTAGGACTAGCAGCCGAGACCCAGTACTTC CASSVGLAAETQYF TRBD2 TRBJ2-5 - TRBV9 14
TGTGCCACCAGTGGAGAGGGCTACACCGGGGAGCTGTTTTTT CATSGEGYTGELFF - TRBJ2-2 - TRBV24-1 14
TGTGCCAGCTTGGGGAGCTCCTACAATGAGCAGTTCTTC CASLGSSYNEQFF - TRBJ2-1 once TRBV2 13
TGTGCCAGCAGCGGCTGGAGGGCAAACACTGAAGCTTTCTTT CASSGWRANTEAFF - TRBJ1-1 - TRBV5-6 14
TGTGCCAGCAGTATCGGGACTAGCACAGATACGCAGTATTTT CASSIGTSTDTQYF - TRBJ2-3 - TRBV2 14
TGTGCCAGCAGTGAGGACAGGATCAATCAGCCCCAGCATTTT CASSEDRINQPQHF TRBD1 TRBJ1-5 - TRBV2 14
TGTGCCAGCAGCTTGACAGACCTCGGGCCTTTTATCAATCAGCCCCAGCATTTT CASSLTDLGPFINQPQHF - TRBJ1-5 - TRBV7-3 18
TGCGCCAGCAGCACCCGGCAAGAGACCCAGTACTTC CASSTRQETQYF - TRBJ2-5 - TRBV5-1 12
TGTGCCTGGATAGGTGGAAGGGGGGAAAAACTGTTTTTT CAWIGGRGEKLFF - TRBJ1-4 - TRBV30 13
TGTGCCAGCAGCGGAGGGGGCGCTGGGTACGAGCAGTACTTC CASSGGGAGYEQYF - TRBJ2-7 - TRBV5-4 14
TGTGCCAGCTGCTCGGCTGGGGCCAACGTCCTGACTTTC CASCSAGANVLTF - TRBJ2-6 - TRBV12-3/TRBV12-4 13
TGTGCCACCAGCTCCGGGACTAGCGGGTATAGCACAGATACGCAGTATTTT CATSSGTSGYSTDTQYF TRBD2 TRBJ2-3 - TRBV24-1 17
TGTGCCAGCAGCCTTCTCGAGGGGGCGATGAATTCACCCCTCCACTTT CASSLLEGAMNSPLHF TRBD1 TRBJ1-6 - TRBV11-2 16